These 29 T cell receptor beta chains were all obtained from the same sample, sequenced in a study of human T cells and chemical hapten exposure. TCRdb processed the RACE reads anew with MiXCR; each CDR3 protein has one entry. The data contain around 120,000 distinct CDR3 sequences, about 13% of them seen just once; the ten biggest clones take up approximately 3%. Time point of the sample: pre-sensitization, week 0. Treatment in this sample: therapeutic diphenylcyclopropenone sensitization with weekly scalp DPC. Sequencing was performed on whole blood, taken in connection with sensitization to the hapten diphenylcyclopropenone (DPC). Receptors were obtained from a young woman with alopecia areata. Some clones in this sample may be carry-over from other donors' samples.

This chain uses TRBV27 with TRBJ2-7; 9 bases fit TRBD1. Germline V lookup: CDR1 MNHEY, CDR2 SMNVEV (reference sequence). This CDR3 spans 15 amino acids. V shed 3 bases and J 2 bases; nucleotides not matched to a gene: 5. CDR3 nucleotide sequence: TGTGCCAGCAGTTTTGATCGGACAGGGGCCTACGAGCAGTACTTC. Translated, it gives CASSFDRTGAYEQYF.

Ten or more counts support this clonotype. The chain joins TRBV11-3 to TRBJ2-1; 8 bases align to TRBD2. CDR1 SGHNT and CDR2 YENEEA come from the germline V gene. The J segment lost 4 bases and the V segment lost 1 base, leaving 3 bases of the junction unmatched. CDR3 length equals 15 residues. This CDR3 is CASSLVLAGYNEQFF. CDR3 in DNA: TGTGCCAGCAGCTTAGTGTTAGCGGGGTACAATGAGCAGTTCTTC.

The CDR3 is CASSLTSRETQYF. The CDR3 DNA sequence: TGTGCCAGCAGCTTAACTAGCAGAGAGACCCAGTACTTC. The J gene is TRBJ2-5, the V gene TRBV7-2; D might be TRBD2 (6 bases). The CDR3 runs to 13 residues. Germline lookup yields CDR1 SGHTA and CDR2 FQGNSA. V was pared by 2 bases and J by 4 bases, with 8 bases between.

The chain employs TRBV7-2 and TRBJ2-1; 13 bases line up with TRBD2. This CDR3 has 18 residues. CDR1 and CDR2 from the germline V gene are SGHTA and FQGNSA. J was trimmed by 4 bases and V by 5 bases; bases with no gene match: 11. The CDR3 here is CASSPRTSGGPPYNEQFF. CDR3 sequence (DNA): TGTGCCAGCAGCCCGAGGACTAGCGGGGGACCTCCTTACAATGAGCAGTTCTTC. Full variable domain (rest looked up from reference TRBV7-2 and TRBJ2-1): GAGVSQSPSNKVTEKGKDVELRCDPISGHTALYWYRQSLGQGLEFLIYFQGNSAPDKSGLPSDRFSAERTGGSVSTLTIQRTQQEDSAVYLCASSPRTSGGPPYNEQFFGPGTRLTVL.

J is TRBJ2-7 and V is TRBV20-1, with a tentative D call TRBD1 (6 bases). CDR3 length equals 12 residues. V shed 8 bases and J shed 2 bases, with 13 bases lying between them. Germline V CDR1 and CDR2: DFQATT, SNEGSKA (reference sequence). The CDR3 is CSITGTTYEQYF. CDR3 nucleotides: TGCAGTATAACCGGGACAACCTACGAGCAGTACTTC.

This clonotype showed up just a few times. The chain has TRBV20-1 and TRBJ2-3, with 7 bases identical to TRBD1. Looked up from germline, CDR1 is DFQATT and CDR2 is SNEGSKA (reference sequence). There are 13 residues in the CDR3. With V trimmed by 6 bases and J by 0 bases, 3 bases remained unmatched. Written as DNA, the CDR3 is TGCAGTGCCTACAGGGGAAGCACAGATACGCAGTATTTT. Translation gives CSAYRGSTDTQYF.

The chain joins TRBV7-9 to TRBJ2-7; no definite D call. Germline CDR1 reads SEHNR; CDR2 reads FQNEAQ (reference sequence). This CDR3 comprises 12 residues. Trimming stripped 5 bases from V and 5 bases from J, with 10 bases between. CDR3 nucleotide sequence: TGTGCCAGCAGCCCCTCCTGGGACGAGCAGTACTTC. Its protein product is CASSPSWDEQYF.

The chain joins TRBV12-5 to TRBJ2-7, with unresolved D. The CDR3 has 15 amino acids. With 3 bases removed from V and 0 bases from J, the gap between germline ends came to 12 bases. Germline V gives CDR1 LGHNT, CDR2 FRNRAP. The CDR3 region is CASGLGLGPSYEQYF. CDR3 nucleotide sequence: TGTGCTAGTGGTTTAGGGCTAGGTCCCTCCTACGAGCAGTACTTC.

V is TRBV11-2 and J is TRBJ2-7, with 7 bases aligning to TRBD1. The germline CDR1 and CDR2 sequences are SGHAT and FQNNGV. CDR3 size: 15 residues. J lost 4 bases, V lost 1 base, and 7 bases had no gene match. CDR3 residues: CASSLVTGAGYEQYF. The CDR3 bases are TGTGCCAGCAGCTTAGTAACAGGGGCAGGGTACGAGCAGTACTTC.

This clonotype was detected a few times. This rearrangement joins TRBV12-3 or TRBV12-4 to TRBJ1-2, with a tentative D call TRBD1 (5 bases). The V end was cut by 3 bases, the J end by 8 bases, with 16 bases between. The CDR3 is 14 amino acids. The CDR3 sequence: CASSFGQNAGGYTF. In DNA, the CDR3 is TGTGCCAGCAGTTTCGGGCAGAACGCAGGGGGCTACACCTTC.

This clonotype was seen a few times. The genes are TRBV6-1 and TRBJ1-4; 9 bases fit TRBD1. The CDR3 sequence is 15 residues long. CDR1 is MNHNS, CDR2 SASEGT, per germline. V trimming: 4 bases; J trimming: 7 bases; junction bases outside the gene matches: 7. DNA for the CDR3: TGTGCCAGCAGTGCTTGGGGACAGGGAGGTGAAAAACTGTTTTTT. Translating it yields CASSAWGQGGEKLFF.

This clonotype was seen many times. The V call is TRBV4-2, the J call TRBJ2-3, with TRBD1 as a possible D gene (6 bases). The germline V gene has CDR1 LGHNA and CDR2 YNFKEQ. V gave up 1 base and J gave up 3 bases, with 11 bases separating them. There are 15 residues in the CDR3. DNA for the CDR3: TGTGCCAGCAGCCAAGTGCTAGGGGGTACAGATACGCAGTATTTT. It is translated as CASSQVLGGTDTQYF.

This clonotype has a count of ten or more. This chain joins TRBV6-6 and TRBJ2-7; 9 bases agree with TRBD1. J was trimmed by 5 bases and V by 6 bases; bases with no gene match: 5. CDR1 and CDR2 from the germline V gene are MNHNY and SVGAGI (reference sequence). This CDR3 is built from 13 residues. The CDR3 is CASSTGGGNEQYF. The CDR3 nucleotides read TGTGCCAGCAGCACAGGGGGCGGGAACGAGCAGTACTTC.

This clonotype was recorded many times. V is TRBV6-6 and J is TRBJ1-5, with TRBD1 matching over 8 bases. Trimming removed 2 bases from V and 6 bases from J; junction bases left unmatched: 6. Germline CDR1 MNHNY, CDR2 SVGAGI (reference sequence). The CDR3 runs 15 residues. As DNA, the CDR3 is TGTGCCAGCAGTTACCTGACAGGGGAGGGTCAGCCCCAGCATTTT. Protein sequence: CASSYLTGEGQPQHF.

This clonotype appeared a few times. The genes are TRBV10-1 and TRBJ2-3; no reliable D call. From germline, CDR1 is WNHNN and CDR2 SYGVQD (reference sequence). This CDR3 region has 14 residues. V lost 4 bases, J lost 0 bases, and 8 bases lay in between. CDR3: CASSGARSTDTQYF. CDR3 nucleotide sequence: TGCGCCAGCAGTGGGGCCCGGAGCACAGATACGCAGTATTTT.

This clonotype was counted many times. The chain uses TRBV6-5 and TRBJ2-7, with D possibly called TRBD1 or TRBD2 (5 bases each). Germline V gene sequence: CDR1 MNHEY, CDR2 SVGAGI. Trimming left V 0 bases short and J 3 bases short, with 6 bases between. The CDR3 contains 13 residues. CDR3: CASSYSRGYEQYF. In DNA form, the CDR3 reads TGTGCCAGCAGTTACTCGAGGGGCTACGAGCAGTACTTC.

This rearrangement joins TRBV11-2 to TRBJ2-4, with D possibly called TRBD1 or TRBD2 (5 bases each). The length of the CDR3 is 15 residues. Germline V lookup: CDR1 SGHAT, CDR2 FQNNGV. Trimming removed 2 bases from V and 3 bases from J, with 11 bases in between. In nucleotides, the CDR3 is TGTGCCAGCAGCTTACTAGGGACGGGCAAAAACATTCAGTACTTC. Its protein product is CASSLLGTGKNIQYF.

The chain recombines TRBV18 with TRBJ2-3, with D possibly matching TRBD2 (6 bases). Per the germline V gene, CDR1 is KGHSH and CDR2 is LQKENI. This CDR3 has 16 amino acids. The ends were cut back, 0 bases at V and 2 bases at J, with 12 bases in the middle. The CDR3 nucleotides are TGTGCCAGCTCACCACCGGACGGGGGACTCACAGATACGCAGTATTTT. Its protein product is CASSPPDGGLTDTQYF.

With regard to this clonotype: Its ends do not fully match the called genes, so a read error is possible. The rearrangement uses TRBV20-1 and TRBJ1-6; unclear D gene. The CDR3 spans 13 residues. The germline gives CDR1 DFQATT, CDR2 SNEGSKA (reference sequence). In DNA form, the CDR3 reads TGCAGTGCTACCACAGATCATAATTCACCCCTCCACTTC. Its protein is CSATTDHNSPLHF.

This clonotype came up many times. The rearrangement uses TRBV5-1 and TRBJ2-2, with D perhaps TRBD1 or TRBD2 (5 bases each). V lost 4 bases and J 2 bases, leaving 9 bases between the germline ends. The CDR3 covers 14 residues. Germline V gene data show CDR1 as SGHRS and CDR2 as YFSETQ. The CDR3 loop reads CASSPGTNTGELFF. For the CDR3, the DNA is TGCGCCAGCAGCCCCGGGACCAACACCGGGGAGCTGTTTTTT.

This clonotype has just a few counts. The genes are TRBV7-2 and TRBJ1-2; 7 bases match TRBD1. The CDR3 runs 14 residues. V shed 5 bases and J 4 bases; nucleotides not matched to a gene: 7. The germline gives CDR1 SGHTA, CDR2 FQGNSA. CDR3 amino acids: CASSLTGAGYGYTF. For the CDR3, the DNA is TGTGCCAGCAGCCTCACAGGGGCAGGCTATGGCTACACCTTC. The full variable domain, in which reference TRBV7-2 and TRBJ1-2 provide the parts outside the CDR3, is GAGVSQSPSNKVTEKGKDVELRCDPISGHTALYWYRQSLGQGLEFLIYFQGNSAPDKSGLPSDRFSAERTGGSVSTLTIQRTQQEDSAVYLCASSLTGAGYGYTFGSGTRLTVV.

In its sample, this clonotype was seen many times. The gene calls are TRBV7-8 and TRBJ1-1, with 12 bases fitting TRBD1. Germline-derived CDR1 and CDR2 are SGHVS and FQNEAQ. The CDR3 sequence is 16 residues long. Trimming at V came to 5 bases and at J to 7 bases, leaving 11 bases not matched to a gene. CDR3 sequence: CASSLGGQGAGGEAFF. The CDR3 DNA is TGTGCCAGCAGCCTAGGGGGACAGGGGGCAGGTGGTGAAGCTTTCTTT. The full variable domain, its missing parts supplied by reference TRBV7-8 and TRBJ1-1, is GAGVSQSPRYKVAKRGQDVALRCDPISGHVSLFWYQQALGQGPEFLTYFQNEAQLDKSGLPSDRFFAERPEGSVSTLKIQRTQQEDSAVYLCASSLGGQGAGGEAFFGQGTRLTVV.

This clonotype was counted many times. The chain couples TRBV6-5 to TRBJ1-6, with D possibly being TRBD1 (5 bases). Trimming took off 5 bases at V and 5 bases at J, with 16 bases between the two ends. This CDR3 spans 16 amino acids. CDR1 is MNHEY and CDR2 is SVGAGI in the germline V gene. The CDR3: CASSRTNPGHNSPLHF. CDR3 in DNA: TGTGCCAGCAGTCGAACCAACCCAGGGCATAATTCACCCCTCCACTTT.

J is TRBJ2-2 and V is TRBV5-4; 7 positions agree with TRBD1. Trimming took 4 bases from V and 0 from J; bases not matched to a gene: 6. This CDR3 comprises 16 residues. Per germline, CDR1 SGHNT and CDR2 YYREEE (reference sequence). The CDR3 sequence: CASSGLTGPNTGELFF. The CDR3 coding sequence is TGTGCCAGCAGCGGGTTGACAGGGCCGAACACCGGGGAGCTGTTTTTT.

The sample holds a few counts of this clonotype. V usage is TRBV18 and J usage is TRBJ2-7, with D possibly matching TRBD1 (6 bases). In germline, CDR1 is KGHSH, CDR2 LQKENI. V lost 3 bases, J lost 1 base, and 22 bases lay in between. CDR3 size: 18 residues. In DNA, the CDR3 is TGTGCCAGCTCACCTCTTGTGGGTTATGGCAGGGGATCCTACGAGCAGTACTTC. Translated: CASSPLVGYGRGSYEQYF. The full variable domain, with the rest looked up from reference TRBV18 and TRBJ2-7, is NAGVMQNPRHLVRRRGQEARLRCSPMKGHSHVYWYRQLPEEGLKFMVYLQKENIIDESGMPKERFSAEFPKEGPSILRIQQVVRGDSAAYFCASSPLVGYGRGSYEQYFGPGTRLTVT.

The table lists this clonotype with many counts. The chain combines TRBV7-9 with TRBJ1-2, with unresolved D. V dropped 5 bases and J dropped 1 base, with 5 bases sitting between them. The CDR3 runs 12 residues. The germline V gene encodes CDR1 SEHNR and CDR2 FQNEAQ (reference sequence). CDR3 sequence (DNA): TGTGCCAGCAGCCCCAGTAACTATGGCTACACCTTC. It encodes CASSPSNYGYTF.

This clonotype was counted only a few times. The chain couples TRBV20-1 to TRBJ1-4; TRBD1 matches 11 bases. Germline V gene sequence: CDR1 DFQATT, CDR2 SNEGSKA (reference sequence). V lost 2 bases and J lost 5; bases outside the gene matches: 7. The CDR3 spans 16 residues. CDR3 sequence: CSARSPGTGGNEKLFF. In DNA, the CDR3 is TGCAGTGCTAGAAGTCCCGGGACAGGGGGGAATGAAAAACTGTTTTTT.

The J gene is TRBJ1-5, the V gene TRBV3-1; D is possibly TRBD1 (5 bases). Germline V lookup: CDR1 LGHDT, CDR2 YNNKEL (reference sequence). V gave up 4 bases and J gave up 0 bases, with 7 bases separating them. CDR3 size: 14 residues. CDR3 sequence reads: CASSRQSSNQPQHF. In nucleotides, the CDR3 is TGTGCCAGCAGCCGACAGTCTAGCAATCAGCCCCAGCATTTT.

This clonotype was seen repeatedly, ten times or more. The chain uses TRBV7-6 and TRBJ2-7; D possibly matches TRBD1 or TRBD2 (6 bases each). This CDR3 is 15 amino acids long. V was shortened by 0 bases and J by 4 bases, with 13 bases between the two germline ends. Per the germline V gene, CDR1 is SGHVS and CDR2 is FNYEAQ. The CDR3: CASSLALGGGYEQYF. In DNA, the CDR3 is TGTGCCAGCAGCTTAGCGCTGGGGGGCGGGTACGAGCAGTACTTC.